These 7 T cell receptor beta chains were all obtained from the same sample, sequenced in a study of shared clonotypes between healthy human individuals. Measured with immunoSEQ multiplex PCR; TCRdb has only the in-frame clones, and not every one. This sample has roughly 1,100,000 clones, with approximately 76% found just once. The specimen was memory CD4+ T cells sorted from blood. Indicated subset: CD45RA-negative fraction. The receptor set was obtained from a man aged 18-30 years in good health.

This clone has just one count. V and J are TRBV4-1 and TRBJ1-1; D is possibly TRBD1 (6 bases). From germline, CDR1 is MGHRA and CDR2 YSYEKL. Trimming left V 0 bases short and J 7 bases short, with 18 bases between. The CDR3 sequence is 16 residues long. CDR3 coding DNA: TGCGCCAGCAGCCAAGAAAAGGGAGGCAGGGGCCTTGAAGCTTTCTTT. Translation: CASSQEKGGRGLEAFF.

V is TRBV5-5 and J is TRBJ1-5; perhaps TRBD1 as D (5 bases). V dropped 3 bases and J dropped 1 base, with 14 bases sitting between them. The V gene's germline CDR1 is SGHKS and CDR2 YYEKEE (reference sequence). The CDR3 spans 16 residues. CDR3 bases: TGTGCCAGCAGCTACACCGGGACTGGGAGCAATCAGCCCCAGCATTTT. Translated: CASSYTGTGSNQPQHF.

This clone was picked up a small number of times. This chain links TRBV5-1 with TRBJ1-1; 8 nucleotides line up with TRBD1. V dropped 3 bases and J dropped 4; count of bases not matched to a gene: 5. Germline V gives CDR1 SGHRS, CDR2 YFSETQ. The CDR3 totals 14 residues. CDR3 region: CASSWTGSGTEAFF. DNA of the CDR3: TGCGCCAGCAGCTGGACAGGGAGCGGCACTGAAGCTTTCTTT.

The chain uses TRBV7-8 and TRBJ2-1, with 7 bases identical to TRBD2. There are 18 residues in the CDR3. Germline CDR1 and CDR2: SGHVS and FQNEAQ. After removal of 6 bases from V and 0 bases from J, the junction contained 14 bases not matched to a gene. CDR3 coding DNA: TGTGCCAGCAGTCGGTGGGCTAGCGGTAGTAGCTCCTACAATGAGCAGTTCTTC. Amino acid sequence: CASSRWASGSSSYNEQFF.

This sequence joins TRBV18 and TRBJ1-1, with unresolved D. This CDR3 has 14 amino acids. CDR1 KGHSH and CDR2 LQKENI come from the germline V gene. Trimming pared 3 bases from V and 4 bases from J, leaving 12 bases between. Here the CDR3 reads CASSPPEGGTEAFF. CDR3 DNA sequence: TGTGCCAGCTCACCTCCCGAGGGCGGCACTGAAGCTTTCTTT. The full variable domain, with the rest looked up from reference TRBV18 and TRBJ1-1, is NAGVMQNPRHLVRRRGQEARLRCSPMKGHSHVYWYRQLPEEGLKFMVYLQKENIIDESGMPKERFSAEFPKEGPSILRIQQVVRGDSAAYFCASSPPEGGTEAFFGQGTRLTVV.

This clone appeared a single time. J is TRBJ2-1 and V is TRBV10-3, with 10 bases fitting TRBD2. The V gene end was trimmed by 4 bases and the J gene end by 7 bases; junction bases not matched to a gene: 4. CDR1 is ENHRY and CDR2 is SYGVKD in the germline V gene. CDR3 length: 14 residues. In nucleotides, the CDR3 is TGTGCCATCAGTGTAGCGGGAGGAGGGAATGAGCAGTTCTTC. This encodes CAISVAGGGNEQFF.

The J gene is TRBJ2-3, the V gene TRBV2, with TRBD2 matching over 16 bases. Trimming removed 1 base from V and 6 bases from J; junction bases left unmatched: 7. Germline CDR1 SNHLY, CDR2 FYNNEI. The CDR3 is 18 amino acids. CDR3: CASSEVGLAGGPGDTQYF. For the CDR3, the DNA is TGTGCCAGCAGTGAAGTGGGACTAGCGGGGGGGCCTGGGGATACGCAGTATTTT. The full variable domain, in which reference TRBV2 and TRBJ2-3 provide the parts outside the CDR3, is EPEVTQTPSHQVTQMGQEVILRCVPISNHLYFYWYRQILGQKVEFLVSFYNNEISEKSEIFDDQFSVERPDGSNFTLKIRSTKLEDSAMYFCASSEVGLAGGPGDTQYFGPGTRLTVL.